This entry describes one T cell receptor (beta chain). Its cognate antigen is unknown. Repertoires were generated with immunoSEQ multiplex PCR, while TCRdb's copy carries only in-frame clones and drops some. The table records approximately 600,000 clones, roughly 95% of them present only once. This specimen comes from a study of shared clonotypes between healthy human individuals. Notes on the study in general: Apart from blood, nothing was sampled; tissue repertoires likely differ. The naive CD4 repertoires of several donors were compared, and roughly 5% of clonotypes were shared.

Looked up from germline, CDR1 is SGHRS and CDR2 is YFSETQ. V lost 2 bases to trimming and J lost 4 bases, with 12 bases between them. The CDR3 consists of 14 residues. CD8 cells regarded as naive lacked CD45RO, were positively chosen for CCR7, and omitted terminally differentiated effector memory CD45RA+ cells. The V call is TRBV5-1, the J call TRBJ1-1; no firm D call. This receptor was identified in a woman between 25 and 40 years old in good health. The sample taken for sequencing was naive CD8+ T cells sorted from blood. The CDR3 reads CASSFSGLGTEAFF. CDR3 coding DNA: TGCGCCAGCAGCTTCTCGGGCTTGGGCACTGAAGCTTTCTTT.